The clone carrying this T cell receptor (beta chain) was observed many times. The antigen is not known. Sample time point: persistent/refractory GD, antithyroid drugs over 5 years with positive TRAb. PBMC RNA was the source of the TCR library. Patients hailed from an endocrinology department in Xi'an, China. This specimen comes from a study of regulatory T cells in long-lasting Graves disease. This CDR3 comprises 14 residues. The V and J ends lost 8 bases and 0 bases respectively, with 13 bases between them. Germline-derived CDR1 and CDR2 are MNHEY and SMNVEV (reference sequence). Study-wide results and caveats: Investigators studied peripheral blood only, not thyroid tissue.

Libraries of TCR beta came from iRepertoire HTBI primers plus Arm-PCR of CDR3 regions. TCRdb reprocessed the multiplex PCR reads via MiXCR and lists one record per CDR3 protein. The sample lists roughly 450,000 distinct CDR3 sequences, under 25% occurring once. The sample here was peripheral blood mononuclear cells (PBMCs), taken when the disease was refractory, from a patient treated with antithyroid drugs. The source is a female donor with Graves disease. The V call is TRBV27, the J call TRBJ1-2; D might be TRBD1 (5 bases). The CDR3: CASRGAATNYGYTF. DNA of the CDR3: TGTGCCAGCCGGGGCGCGGCAACTAACTATGGCTACACCTTC.